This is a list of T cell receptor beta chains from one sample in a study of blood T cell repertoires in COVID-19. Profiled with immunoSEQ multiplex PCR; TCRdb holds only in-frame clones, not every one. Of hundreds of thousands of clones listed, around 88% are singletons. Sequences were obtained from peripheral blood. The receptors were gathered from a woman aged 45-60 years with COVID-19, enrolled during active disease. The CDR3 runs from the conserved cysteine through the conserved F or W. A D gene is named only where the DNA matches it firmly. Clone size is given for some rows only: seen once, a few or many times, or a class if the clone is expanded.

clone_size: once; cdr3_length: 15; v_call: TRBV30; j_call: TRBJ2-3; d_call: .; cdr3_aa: CAWRELGALTDTQYF; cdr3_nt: TGTGCCTGGAGAGAGCTTGGGGCACTTACAGATACGCAGTATTTT
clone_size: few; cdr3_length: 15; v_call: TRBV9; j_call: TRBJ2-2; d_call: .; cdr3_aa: CASSTRQGSPGELFF; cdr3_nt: TGTGCCAGCAGCACCCGACAAGGGAGTCCCGGGGAGCTGTTTTTT
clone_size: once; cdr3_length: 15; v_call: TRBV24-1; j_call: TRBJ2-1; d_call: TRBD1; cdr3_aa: CATSGGQGVVDEQFF; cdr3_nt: TGTGCCACCAGTGGGGGCCAGGGGGTAGTCGATGAGCAGTTCTTC
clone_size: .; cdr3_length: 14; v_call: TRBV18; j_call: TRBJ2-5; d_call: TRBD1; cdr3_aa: CASSETGSTETQYF; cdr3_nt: TGTGCCAGCTCAGAGACAGGGAGTACAGAGACCCAGTACTTC
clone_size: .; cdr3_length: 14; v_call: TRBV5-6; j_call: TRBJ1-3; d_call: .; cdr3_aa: CASSYWGVGNTIYF; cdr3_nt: TGTGCCAGCAGCTACTGGGGAGTTGGAAACACCATATATTTT
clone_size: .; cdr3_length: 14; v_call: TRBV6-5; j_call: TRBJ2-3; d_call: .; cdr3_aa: CAIGPGVGTDTQYF; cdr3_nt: TGTGCCATCGGACCCGGGGTCGGCACAGATACGCAGTATTTT
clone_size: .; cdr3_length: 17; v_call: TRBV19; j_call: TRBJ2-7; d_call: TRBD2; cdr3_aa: CASSMGAGGPSSYEQYF; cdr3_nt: TGTGCCAGTAGTATGGGAGCGGGGGGTCCCAGCTCCTACGAGCAGTACTTC
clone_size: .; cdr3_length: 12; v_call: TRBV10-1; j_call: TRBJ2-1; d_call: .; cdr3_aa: CASSEPNNEQFF; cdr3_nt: TGCGCCAGCAGTGAGCCCAACAATGAGCAGTTCTTC
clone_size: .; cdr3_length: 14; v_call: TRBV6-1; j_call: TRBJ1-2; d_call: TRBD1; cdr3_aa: CASSDRTGSKGYTF; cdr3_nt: TGTGCCAGCAGTGACCGGACAGGCTCGAAAGGCTACACCTTC
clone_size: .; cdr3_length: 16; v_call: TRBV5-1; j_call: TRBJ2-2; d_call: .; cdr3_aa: CASSFTAQGGTGELFF; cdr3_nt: TGCGCCAGCAGCTTCACCGCCCAGGGGGGCACCGGGGAGCTGTTTTTT